Below, 30 T cell receptor beta chains from the same sample are listed, as sequenced in a study of T-cell reconstitution after alpha-beta-depleted transplantation in children. Unique molecular identifiers tagged the TCRbeta library. One entry per CDR3 protein results from TCRdb running MiXCR on the PCR reads. This table has 300,000 or so distinct CDR3 sequences, more than 8% appearing once. Sequencing was performed on PBMCs from the stem cell graft donor, taken from the stem cell graft. The receptors originated from a human donor who donated a stem cell graft to a child with SCID.

This clonotype was found a few times. The J gene is TRBJ2-1, the V gene TRBV5-1, with 7 nucleotides matching TRBD1. The V segment lost 4 bases and the J segment 4 bases; nucleotides outside the gene matches: 8. Germline CDR1 is SGHRS and CDR2 is YFSETQ. This CDR3 is built from 15 residues. The CDR3 DNA reads TGCGCCAGCAGCATGGGACAGCATTCTTACAATGAGCAGTTCTTC. It specifies CASSMGQHSYNEQFF. The full variable domain, its missing parts supplied by reference TRBV5-1 and TRBJ2-1, is KAGVTQTPRYLIKTRGQQVTLSCSPISGHRSVSWYQQTPGQGLQFLFEYFSETQRNKGNFPGRFSGRQFSNSRSEMNVSTLELGDSALYLCASSMGQHSYNEQFFGPGTRLTVL.

The chain employs TRBV9 and TRBJ2-3; 13 positions agree with TRBD2. V trimming: 4 bases; J trimming: 3 bases; junction bases outside the gene matches: 11. From germline, CDR1 is SGDLS and CDR2 YYNGEE. CDR3 length: 18 residues. This CDR3 is CASSLSPTSGGATDTQYF. The CDR3 DNA reads as TGTGCCAGCAGCCTGAGCCCCACTAGCGGGGGGGCAACAGATACGCAGTATTTT.

This clonotype was seen a few times. The rearrangement links TRBV6-1 to TRBJ1-4; TRBD1 is a possible D gene (5 bases). V dropped 5 bases and J dropped 6 bases, with 13 bases sitting between them. The germline V gene encodes CDR1 MNHNS and CDR2 SASEGT. The CDR3 runs 14 residues. The CDR3 protein is CASSRRVGDEKLFF. The CDR3 DNA reads TGTGCCAGCAGTAGAAGGGTAGGGGATGAAAAACTGTTTTTT.

This chain joins TRBV18 and TRBJ1-2; 7 nucleotides agree with TRBD1. The CDR3 totals 15 residues. V dropped 3 bases and J dropped 0; count of bases not matched to a gene: 4. Germline V gives CDR1 KGHSH, CDR2 LQKENI. The CDR3 region is CASSPQDRPNYGYTF. The CDR3 region has the DNA TGTGCCAGCTCACCCCAGGACAGGCCTAACTATGGCTACACCTTC.

This clonotype was observed a few times. The chain employs TRBV7-2 and TRBJ2-1, with D uncertain. CDR3 length: 14 amino acids. V dropped 5 bases and J dropped 12 bases, with 20 bases sitting between them. Germline lookup yields CDR1 SGHTA and CDR2 FQGNSA. The CDR3 DNA sequence: TGTGCCAGCAGCCCATCCCCGTCCGTGGGATGGCAGTTCTTC. This translates into CASSPSPSVGWQFF.

This clonotype was counted ten times or more. The chain has TRBV12-3 or TRBV12-4 and TRBJ2-5; perhaps TRBD2 as D (5 bases). This CDR3 contains 11 residues. The V end lost 8 bases, the J end lost 4 bases, and 8 bases lay between the germline ends. CDR3 DNA sequence: TGTGCCAGCCTACTAGGAGAGACCCAGTACTTC. Translation gives CASLLGETQYF.

There are many counts of this clonotype. The CDR3 loop reads CASSPQGGGTDTQYF. DNA of the CDR3: TGTGCCAGCAGTCCTCAAGGGGGGGGCACAGATACGCAGTATTTT. This chain links TRBV12-3 or TRBV12-4 with TRBJ2-3; tentatively, D is TRBD2 (7 bases). The CDR3 spans 15 residues. V was pared by 5 bases and J by 1 base, with 13 bases between.

J is TRBJ2-3 and V is TRBV10-3, with D perhaps assigned TRBD1 or TRBD2 (6 bases each). Looked up from germline, CDR1 is ENHRY and CDR2 is SYGVKD. The CDR3 is 14 residues long. V was pared by 6 bases and J by 6 bases, with 16 bases between. This CDR3 reads CAISPGAVPDTQYF. The CDR3 DNA reads as TGTGCCATCAGCCCGGGGGCTGTACCCGATACGCAGTATTTT.

This clonotype turned up a few times. The chain recombines TRBV7-8 with TRBJ2-1; the match to TRBD1 covers 9 bases. J lost 7 bases, V lost 1 base, and 5 bases had no gene match. The CDR3 has 15 amino acids. Germline-derived CDR1 and CDR2 are SGHVS and FQNEAQ. CDR3 amino acids: CASSLGGTGLNEQFF. The CDR3 DNA sequence: TGTGCCAGCAGCTTAGGAGGGACAGGGTTGAATGAGCAGTTCTTC.

This clonotype was detected many times. The chain joins TRBV5-1 to TRBJ2-3, with 11 bases identical to TRBD2. Germline CDR1 and CDR2: SGHRS and YFSETQ. The CDR3 is made up of 16 amino acids. V lost 7 bases, J lost 2 bases, and 9 bases stayed unmatched. The CDR3 sequence is CASQSKTSGATDTQYF. CDR3 nucleotides: TGCGCCAGCCAATCCAAGACTAGCGGGGCCACAGATACGCAGTATTTT.

CDR3 sequence (DNA): TGTGCCAGCAGCGAGCGGGACTTCCCCAATCAGCCCCAGCATTTT. Translation: CASSERDFPNQPQHF. The chain has TRBV3-1 and TRBJ1-5, with a tentative D call TRBD1 (5 bases). The CDR3 has 15 residues. CDR1 and CDR2 (germline): LGHDT, YNNKEL (reference sequence). The V and J ends lost 5 bases and 3 bases respectively, with 14 bases between them.

This sequence joins TRBV7-3 and TRBJ2-3, with D hard to call. Germline CDR1 is SGHTA and CDR2 is FQGTGA. V was clipped by 2 bases and J by 0 bases, with 9 bases between them. The CDR3 spans 15 residues. CDR3 sequence: CASSLRLSSTDTQYF. The CDR3 nucleotides are TGTGCCAGCAGCTTACGCCTCTCAAGCACAGATACGCAGTATTTT. The variable domain in full, with the rest retrieved from reference TRBV7-3 and TRBJ2-3, is GAGVSQTPSNKVTEKGKYVELRCDPISGHTALYWYRQSLGQGPEFLIYFQGTGAADDSGLPNDRFFAVRPEGSVSTLKIQRTERGDSAVYLCASSLRLSSTDTQYFGPGTRLTVL.

Note on this clonotype: The germline gene is not matched at one end of the junction; a read error may be the cause. The V gene is TRBV6-1, the J gene TRBJ2-6, with D perhaps TRBD1 or TRBD2 (5 bases each). The CDR3 runs to 16 residues. Germline lookup yields CDR1 MNHNS and CDR2 SASEGT. Written as DNA, the CDR3 is TGTGCCAGCAGAGAAAGCGGTTTCTCTGGGGCCAACGTCCTGATTTTC. Protein sequence: CASRESGFSGANVLIF.

At least ten counts were recorded for this clonotype. J is TRBJ1-5 and V is TRBV3-1, with a possible D match to TRBD1 (5 bases). The ends were cut back, 1 base at V and 2 bases at J, with 12 bases in the middle. CDR1 is LGHDT, CDR2 YNNKEL, per germline (reference sequence). The CDR3 consists of 16 residues. The CDR3 protein is CASSQGGRSGNQPQHF. CDR3 nucleotide sequence: TGTGCCAGCAGCCAAGGGGGCCGGAGTGGCAATCAGCCCCAGCATTTT.

V gene TRBV2 combines with J gene TRBJ2-2, with TRBD2 matching 12 bases. The junction had 4 bases not matched to a gene; V was cut back by 6 bases and J by 2 bases. Germline V gene lookup returns CDR1 SNHLY and CDR2 FYNNEI. The CDR3 extends over 16 amino acids. In DNA form, the CDR3 reads TGTGCCAGCAGGACTAGCGGGGGCCAAAACACCGGGGAGCTGTTTTTT. Its translation: CASRTSGGQNTGELFF.

This sequence joins TRBV4-1 and TRBJ2-7, with D tentatively TRBD1 or TRBD2 (5 bases each). Germline CDR1 and CDR2: MGHRA and YSYEKL. V shed 0 bases and J shed 1 base, with 13 bases lying between them. This CDR3 has 16 residues. The CDR3 bases are TGCGCCAGCAGCCAAGAGGGGCTAGCCCCTTCCTACGAGCAGTACTTC. This sequence encodes CASSQEGLAPSYEQYF.

This rearrangement joins TRBV3-1 to TRBJ2-7, with D unresolved. V was cut by 3 bases and J by 7 bases, with 10 bases left in between. In germline, CDR1 is LGHDT, CDR2 YNNKEL (reference sequence). The CDR3 has 12 residues. CDR3 coding DNA: TGTGCCAGCAGCCACGGCGGTTGGGAGCAGTACTTC. Its protein product is CASSHGGWEQYF.

This clonotype was seen at least ten times. This sequence joins TRBV12-3 or TRBV12-4 and TRBJ2-7; 7 bases are shared with TRBD1. Trimming cost V 3 bases and J 4 bases; bases outside gene matches: 15. CDR3 size: 17 residues. CDR3 coding DNA: TGTGCCAGCAGTTTCCGTGCAGTGGGACAGACAGTGTACGAGCAGTACTTC. It codes for CASSFRAVGQTVYEQYF.

This clonotype came up a few times. The chain links TRBV12-3 or TRBV12-4 to TRBJ2-7; 9 nucleotides match TRBD1. V lost 7 bases and J lost 3; bases outside the gene matches: 7. This CDR3 has 14 amino acids. The CDR3 DNA reads as TGTGCCAGCAATTACGGGACAGGGAGCTACGAGCAGTACTTC. This codes for CASNYGTGSYEQYF.

The CDR3 DNA follows: TGCAGTGCTAGAGAATCAGGGAGCTCCTACAATGAGCAGTTCTTC. Residues: CSARESGSSYNEQFF. The chain employs TRBV20-1 and TRBJ2-1; tentatively, D is TRBD1 or TRBD2 (5 bases each). CDR3 length: 15 amino acids. V lost 0 bases, J lost 0 bases, and 9 bases lay in between. Per germline, CDR1 DFQATT and CDR2 SNEGSKA (reference sequence).

The table lists this clonotype with many counts. The V gene is TRBV5-1, the J gene TRBJ2-7; possibly TRBD1 for D (6 bases). The germline gives CDR1 SGHRS, CDR2 YFSETQ. V gave up 1 base and J gave up 1 base, with 9 bases separating them. CDR3 length: 14 residues. The DNA of the CDR3 is TGCGCCAGCAGCTTGATGGACAGTTCCTACGAGCAGTACTTC. Amino acids: CASSLMDSSYEQYF. Full variable domain (missing parts from reference TRBV5-1 and TRBJ2-7): KAGVTQTPRYLIKTRGQQVTLSCSPISGHRSVSWYQQTPGQGLQFLFEYFSETQRNKGNFPGRFSGRQFSNSRSEMNVSTLELGDSALYLCASSLMDSSYEQYFGPGTRLTVT.

This clonotype occurred a few times. This rearrangement joins TRBV2 to TRBJ2-1; 10 bases match TRBD2. The germline V gene has CDR1 SNHLY and CDR2 FYNNEI. After removal of 5 bases from V and 4 bases from J, the junction contained 8 bases not matched to a gene. The CDR3 runs to 16 residues. CDR3 in DNA: TGTGCCAGCAGTCATCCTACTAGCGGGGTGTACAATGAGCAGTTCTTC. This gives the protein CASSHPTSGVYNEQFF.

This clonotype was counted between two and nine times. V is TRBV7-2 and J is TRBJ2-1, with a possible D match to TRBD2 (5 bases). V was trimmed by 5 bases and J by 8 bases, leaving 16 bases between them. Germline-derived CDR1 and CDR2 are SGHTA and FQGNSA. The CDR3 spans 14 residues. The DNA of the CDR3 is TGTGCCAGCAGCCTCCAAAGACTAATGGATGAGCAGTTCTTC. This translates into CASSLQRLMDEQFF. Looking up the rest from reference TRBV7-2 and TRBJ2-1 gives the full variable domain: GAGVSQSPSNKVTEKGKDVELRCDPISGHTALYWYRQSLGQGLEFLIYFQGNSAPDKSGLPSDRFSAERTGGSVSTLTIQRTQQEDSAVYLCASSLQRLMDEQFFGPGTRLTVL.

The chain uses TRBV7-6 and TRBJ1-1; D not resolved. Germline V gene data show CDR1 as SGHVS and CDR2 as FNYEAQ. The germline V and J ends were trimmed by 5 bases and 4 bases, with 20 bases remaining between them. The CDR3 runs 16 residues. In DNA, the CDR3 is TGTGCCAGCAGCCCGGTCGCGACAACAACTATCACTGAAGCTTTCTTT. Translated: CASSPVATTTITEAFF.

The genes are TRBV18 and TRBJ2-5; D is undetermined. Trimming took off 1 base at V and 1 base at J, with 7 bases between the two ends. From germline, CDR1 is KGHSH and CDR2 LQKENI. The CDR3 covers 14 residues. This CDR3 is CASSPLDLQETQYF. Here the CDR3 DNA reads TGTGCCAGCTCACCACTAGACCTCCAAGAGACCCAGTACTTC.

This clonotype turned up a few times. V gene TRBV18 combines with J gene TRBJ2-3; possibly TRBD1 for D (6 bases). Germline lookup yields CDR1 KGHSH and CDR2 LQKENI. The V end was cut by 3 bases, the J end by 4 bases, with 11 bases between. The CDR3 is made up of 14 amino acids. CDR3: CASSPAGVPDTQYF. Here the CDR3 DNA reads TGTGCCAGCTCACCTGCAGGGGTTCCAGATACGCAGTATTTT.

The V gene is TRBV7-9, the J gene TRBJ2-1, with 8 nucleotides matching TRBD2. Per germline, CDR1 SEHNR and CDR2 FQNEAQ (reference sequence). There are 17 residues in the CDR3. The J segment lost 7 bases and the V segment lost 5 bases, leaving 16 bases of the junction unmatched. CDR3 DNA sequence: TGTGCCAGCAGCGGCCTGACTAGCGAGCAACTAAGGAATGAGCAGTTCTTC. This codes for CASSGLTSEQLRNEQFF.

This clonotype was counted only a few times. The chain is built from TRBV10-3 and TRBJ2-2; no clear D. Per germline, CDR1 ENHRY and CDR2 SYGVKD. The CDR3 runs to 13 residues. The V gene lost 4 bases and the J gene lost 6 bases, with 9 bases spanning the gap. Here the CDR3 reads CAISAAQSGELFF. In nucleotides, the CDR3 is TGTGCCATCAGTGCGGCACAGTCCGGGGAGCTGTTTTTT.

This clonotype was counted only a few times. The CDR3: CASSTQRYSGNTIYF. DNA of the CDR3: TGTGCCAGCAGCACGCAGCGATACTCTGGAAACACCATATATTTT. V and J are TRBV3-1 and TRBJ1-3; D gene uncertain. The length of the CDR3 is 15 residues. V lost 5 bases and J lost 0, with 11 bases in between. Per the germline V gene, CDR1 is LGHDT and CDR2 is YNNKEL (reference sequence).

The V gene is TRBV12-3 or TRBV12-4, the J gene TRBJ2-7; D is possibly TRBD1 (6 bases). The length of the CDR3 is 11 residues. V was shortened by 6 bases and J by 9 bases, with 12 bases between the two germline ends. The CDR3 bases are TGTGCCAGCAGGTTCCGGGACATGCAGTACTTC. It is translated as CASRFRDMQYF.